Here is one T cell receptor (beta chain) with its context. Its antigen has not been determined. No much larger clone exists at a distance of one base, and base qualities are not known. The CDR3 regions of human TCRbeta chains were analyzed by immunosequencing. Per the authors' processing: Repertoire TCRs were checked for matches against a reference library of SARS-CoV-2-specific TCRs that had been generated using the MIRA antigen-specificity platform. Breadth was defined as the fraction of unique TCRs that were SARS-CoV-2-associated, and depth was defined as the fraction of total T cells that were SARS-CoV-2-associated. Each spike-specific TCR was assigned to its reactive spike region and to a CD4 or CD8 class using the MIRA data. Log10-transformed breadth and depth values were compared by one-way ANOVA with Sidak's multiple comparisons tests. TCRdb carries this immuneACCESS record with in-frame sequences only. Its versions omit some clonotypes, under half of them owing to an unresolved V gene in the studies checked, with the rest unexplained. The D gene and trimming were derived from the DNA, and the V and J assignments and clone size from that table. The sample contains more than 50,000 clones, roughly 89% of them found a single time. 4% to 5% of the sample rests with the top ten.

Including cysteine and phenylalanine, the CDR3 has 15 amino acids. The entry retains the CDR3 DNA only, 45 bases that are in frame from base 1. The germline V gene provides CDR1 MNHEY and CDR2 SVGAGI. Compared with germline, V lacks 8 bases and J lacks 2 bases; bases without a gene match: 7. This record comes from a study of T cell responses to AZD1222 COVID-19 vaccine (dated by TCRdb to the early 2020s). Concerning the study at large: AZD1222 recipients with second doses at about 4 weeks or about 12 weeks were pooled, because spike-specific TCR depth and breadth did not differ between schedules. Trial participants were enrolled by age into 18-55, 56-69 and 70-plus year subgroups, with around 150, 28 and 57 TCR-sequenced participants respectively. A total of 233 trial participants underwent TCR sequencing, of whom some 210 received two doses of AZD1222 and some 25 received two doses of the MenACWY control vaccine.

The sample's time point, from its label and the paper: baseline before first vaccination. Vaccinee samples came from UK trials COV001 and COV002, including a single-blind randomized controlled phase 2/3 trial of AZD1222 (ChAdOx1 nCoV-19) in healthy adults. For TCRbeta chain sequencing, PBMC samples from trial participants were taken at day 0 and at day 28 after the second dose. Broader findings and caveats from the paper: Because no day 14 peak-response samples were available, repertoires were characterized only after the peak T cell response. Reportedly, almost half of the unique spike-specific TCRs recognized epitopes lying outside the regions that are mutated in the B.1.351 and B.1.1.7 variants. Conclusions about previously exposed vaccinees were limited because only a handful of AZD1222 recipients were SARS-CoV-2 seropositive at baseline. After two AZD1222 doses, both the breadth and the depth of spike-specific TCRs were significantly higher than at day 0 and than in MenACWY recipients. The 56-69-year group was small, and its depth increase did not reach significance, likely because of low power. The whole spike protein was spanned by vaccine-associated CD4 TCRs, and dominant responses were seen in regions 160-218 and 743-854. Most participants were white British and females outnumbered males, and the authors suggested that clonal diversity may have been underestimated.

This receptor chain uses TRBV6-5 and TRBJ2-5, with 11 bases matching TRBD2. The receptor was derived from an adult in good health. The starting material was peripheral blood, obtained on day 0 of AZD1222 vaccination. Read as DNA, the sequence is TGTGCCAGCGGCCGACTAGCGGGGAAACAAGAGACCCAGTACTTC. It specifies CASGRLAGKQETQYF.